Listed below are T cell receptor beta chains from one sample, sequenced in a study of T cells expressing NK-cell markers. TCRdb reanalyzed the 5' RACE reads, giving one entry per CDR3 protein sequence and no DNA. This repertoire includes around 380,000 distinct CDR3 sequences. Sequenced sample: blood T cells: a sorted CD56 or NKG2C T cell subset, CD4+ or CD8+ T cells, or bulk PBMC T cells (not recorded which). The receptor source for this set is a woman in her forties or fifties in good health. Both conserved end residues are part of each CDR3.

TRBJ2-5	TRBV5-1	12	CASSSSYETQYF
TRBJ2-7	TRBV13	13	CASSLSPGNEQYF
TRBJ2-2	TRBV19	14	CASRSGGLTGELFF
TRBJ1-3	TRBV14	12	CASSNLGDTIYF
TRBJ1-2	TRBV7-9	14	CASSLEILGYGYTF
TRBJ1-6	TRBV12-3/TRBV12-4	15	CASSPVGGNNSPLHF
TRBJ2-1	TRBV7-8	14	CASSLALVGNEQFF
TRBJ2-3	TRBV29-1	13	CTSSGESTDTQYF
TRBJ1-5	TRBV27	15	CASSPTRGGNQPQHF
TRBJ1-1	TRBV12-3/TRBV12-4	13	CASRLNLNTEAFF
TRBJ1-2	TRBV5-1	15	CASSPYTTSNYGYTF
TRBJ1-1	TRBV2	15	CARQKAQGSNTEAFF
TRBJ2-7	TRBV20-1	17	CSARDLLGLAGPYEQYF
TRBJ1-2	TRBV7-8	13	CASSLGPVDGYTF
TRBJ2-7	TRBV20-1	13	CSAHLLSGYEQYF
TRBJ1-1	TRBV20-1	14	CSARRGDRRTEAFF
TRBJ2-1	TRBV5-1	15	CASSKDRTLTNEQFF
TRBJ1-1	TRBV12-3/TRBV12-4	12	CASSLGSGEAFF
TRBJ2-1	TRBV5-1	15	CASSLVEVWSSEQFF
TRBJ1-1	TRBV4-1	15	CASSQEDRVLTEAFF
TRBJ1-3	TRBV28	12	CASSHVGNTIYF
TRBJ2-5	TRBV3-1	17	CASSQGGLAGGWETQYF
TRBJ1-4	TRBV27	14	CASSFVGKNEKLFF
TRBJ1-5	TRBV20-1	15	CSARDTRDSNQPQHF
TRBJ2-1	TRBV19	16	CASSPRGREIGNEQFF
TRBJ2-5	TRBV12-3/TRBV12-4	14	CASSLEGWQETQYF
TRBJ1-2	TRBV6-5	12	CASRRPQAGYTF
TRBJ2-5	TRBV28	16	CASSGDRGGEGETQYF
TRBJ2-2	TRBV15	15	CATTLAGGPSGELFF
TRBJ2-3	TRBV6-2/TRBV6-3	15	CASSYSGRGPDTQYF
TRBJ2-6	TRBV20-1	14	CSALSAGGANVLTF